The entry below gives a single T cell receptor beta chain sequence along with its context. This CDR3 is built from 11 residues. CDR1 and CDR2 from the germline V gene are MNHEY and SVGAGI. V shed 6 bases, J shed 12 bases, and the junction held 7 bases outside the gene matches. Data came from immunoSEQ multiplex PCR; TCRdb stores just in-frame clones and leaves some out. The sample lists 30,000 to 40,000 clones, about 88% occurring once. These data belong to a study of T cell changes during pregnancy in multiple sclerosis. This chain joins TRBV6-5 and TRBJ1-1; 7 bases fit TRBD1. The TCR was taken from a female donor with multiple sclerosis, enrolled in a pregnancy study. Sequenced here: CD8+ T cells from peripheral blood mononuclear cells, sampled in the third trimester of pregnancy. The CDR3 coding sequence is TGTGCCAGCAGCCCGGGACAGAAGACTTTCTTT. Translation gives CASSPGQKTFF.